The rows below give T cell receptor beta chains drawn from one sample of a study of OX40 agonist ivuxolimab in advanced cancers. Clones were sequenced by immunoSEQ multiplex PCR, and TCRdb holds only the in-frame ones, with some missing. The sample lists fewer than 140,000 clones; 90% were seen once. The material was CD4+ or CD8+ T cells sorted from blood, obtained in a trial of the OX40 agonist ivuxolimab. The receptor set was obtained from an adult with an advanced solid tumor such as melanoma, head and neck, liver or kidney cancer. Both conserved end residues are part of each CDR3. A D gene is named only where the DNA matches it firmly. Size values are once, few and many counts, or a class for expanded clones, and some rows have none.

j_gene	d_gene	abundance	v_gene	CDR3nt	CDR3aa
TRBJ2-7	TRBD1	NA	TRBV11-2	TGTGCCAGCAGCCCGTACCCGACAGGGTCCTACGAGCAGTACTTC	CASSPYPTGSYEQYF
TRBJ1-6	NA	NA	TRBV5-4	TGTGCCAGCAGCTTGGAACAGCCGTCACCCCTCCACTTT	CASSLEQPSPLHF
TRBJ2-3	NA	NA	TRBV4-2	TGTGCCAGCAGCCAAGAGGGAGGCAGGGGGGACACAGATACGCAGTATTTT	CASSQEGGRGDTDTQYF
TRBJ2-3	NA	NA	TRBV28	TGTGCCAGCGGGTTGTCGGGGAGCACAGATACGCAGTATTTT	CASGLSGSTDTQYF
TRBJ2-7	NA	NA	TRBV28	TGTGCCACAACAGGCTTACGTCTGGAGCAGTACTTC	CATTGLRLEQYF
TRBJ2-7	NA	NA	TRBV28	TGTGCCAGCAGTTTATTCCCAATCGCAGGGGCCTTTGAGCAGTACTTC	CASSLFPIAGAFEQYF
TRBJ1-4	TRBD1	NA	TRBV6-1	TGTGCCAGCAGCCAGACAGGGTCGGGTGAAAAACTGTTTTTT	CASSQTGSGEKLFF
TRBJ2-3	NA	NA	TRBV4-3	TGCGCCAGCAGCCAAGTTTCCGTTGATACGCAGTATTTT	CASSQVSVDTQYF
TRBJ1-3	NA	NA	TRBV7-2	TGTGCCAGCAGCATACAGGGATCCTCTGGAAACACCATATATTTT	CASSIQGSSGNTIYF
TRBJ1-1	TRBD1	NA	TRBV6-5	TGTGCCAGCATTAAAAGACAGGGGGGCACTGAAGCTTTCTTT	CASIKRQGGTEAFF
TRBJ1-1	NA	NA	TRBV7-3	TGTGCCAGCAGCCCAGGAGGGGACACTGAAGCTTTCTTT	CASSPGGDTEAFF
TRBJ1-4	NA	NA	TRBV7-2	TGTGCCAGCAGCTTACAGGGGAGGGAAAAACTGTTTTTT	CASSLQGREKLFF
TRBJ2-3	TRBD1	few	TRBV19	TGTGCCAGCACGGACAGGGGGCGCACAGATACGCAGTATTTT	CASTDRGRTDTQYF
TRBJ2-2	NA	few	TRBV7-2	TGTGCCAGCAGCTTAAGGGGGGGCCTCGACACCGGGGAGCTGTTTTTT	CASSLRGGLDTGELFF
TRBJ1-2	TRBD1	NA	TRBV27	TGTGCCAGCAGTTCGTACAGTTCGGGACAGAACTATGGCTACACCTTC	CASSSYSSGQNYGYTF
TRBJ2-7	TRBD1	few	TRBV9	TGTGCCAGCACCACTTCCGACAGGGGTGGAATAAACGAGCAGTACTTC	CASTTSDRGGINEQYF
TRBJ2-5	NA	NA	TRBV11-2	TGTGCCAGCAGCCCCAGCGCCGAGACCCAGTACTTC	CASSPSAETQYF
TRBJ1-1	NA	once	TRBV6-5	TGTGCCAGCAGTTCCGAGGGCAGGCAGTCTAGCGTGGCTTTCTTT	CASSSEGRQSSVAFF
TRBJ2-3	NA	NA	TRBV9	TGTGCCAGCAGCGTAGCAGGGTTCACAGATACGCAGTATTTT	CASSVAGFTDTQYF
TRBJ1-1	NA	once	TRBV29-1	TGCAGCGTCGACCGGGGGGCGCAGCCTGAAGCTTTCTTT	CSVDRGAQPEAFF
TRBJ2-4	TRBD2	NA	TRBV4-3	TGCGCCAGCAGCCAAGATAGGGGAGGGTGGGTCAAAAACATTCAGTACTTC	CASSQDRGGWVKNIQYF
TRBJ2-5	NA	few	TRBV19	TGTGCCAGTACAGGGGGAGGGGAGACCCAGTACTTC	CASTGGGETQYF
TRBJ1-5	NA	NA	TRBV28	TGTGCCAGCAGCCCTGGGACACGCAATCAGCCCCAGCATTTT	CASSPGTRNQPQHF
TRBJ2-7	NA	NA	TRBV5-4	TGTGCCAGCAGCTTGGGGGGGGGACAGTTCTACGAGCAGTACTTC	CASSLGGGQFYEQYF
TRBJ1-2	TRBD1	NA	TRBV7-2	TGTGCCAGCAGCTTATATGCAGGGGGCGTCTGGGGCTACACCTTC	CASSLYAGGVWGYTF
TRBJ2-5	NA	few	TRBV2	TGTGCCAGCAGTGGGGGCTCGGGCGGGACCCAGTACTTC	CASSGGSGGTQYF
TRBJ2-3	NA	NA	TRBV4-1	TGCGCCAGCAGCAAAGGAGCGGCGATTAGCACAGATACGCAGTATTTT	CASSKGAAISTDTQYF
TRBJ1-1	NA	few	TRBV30	TGTGCCTGGACTATTTTGGTCAGGCCTCAAGCTTTCTTT	CAWTILVRPQAFF
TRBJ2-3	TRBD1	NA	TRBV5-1	TGCGCCAGCAGGGGGCGGACAGGGCAAGTAACAGATACGCAGTATTTT	CASRGRTGQVTDTQYF
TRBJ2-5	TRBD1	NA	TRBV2	TGTGCCAGCATGGGACAGGGGGGGGTCGGTGAAGAGACCCAGTACTTC	CASMGQGGVGEETQYF
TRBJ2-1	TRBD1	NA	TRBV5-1	TGCGCCAGCGGGGACAGGGTCGGTAATGAGCAGTTCTTC	CASGDRVGNEQFF
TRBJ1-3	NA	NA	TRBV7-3	TGTGCCAGCAGGGCCGCGGCGGTTTCTGGAAACACCATATATTTT	CASRAAAVSGNTIYF
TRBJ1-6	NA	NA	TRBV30	TGTGCCTGGAGTGCCGGTAGCTCCTATAATTCACCCCTCCACTTT	CAWSAGSSYNSPLHF
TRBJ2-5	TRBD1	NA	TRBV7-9	TGTGCCAGCAGAGAATCCGGGACAGAGGAGACCCAGTACTTC	CASRESGTEETQYF
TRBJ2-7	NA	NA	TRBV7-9	TGTGCCAGCAGCCGGGACCTAAAGCCCTACGAGCAGTACTTC	CASSRDLKPYEQYF
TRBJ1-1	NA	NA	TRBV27	TGTGCCAGCAGTCCTCCAGCGGGGACTGAAGCTTTCTTT	CASSPPAGTEAFF
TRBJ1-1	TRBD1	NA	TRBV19	TGTGCCAGTAGTACCGGGACAGGGAGGGTGGGAAACACTGAAGCTTTCTTT	CASSTGTGRVGNTEAFF
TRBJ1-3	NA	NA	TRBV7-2	TGTGCCAGCAGCTTAGAGGCCGTCGGAAACACCATATATTTT	CASSLEAVGNTIYF
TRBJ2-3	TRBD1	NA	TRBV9	TGTGCCAGCAGCCTCCGGGACAGGGTCACAGATACGCAGTATTTT	CASSLRDRVTDTQYF
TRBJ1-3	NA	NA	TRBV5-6	TGTGCCTTCTTTCGTGCCGGGATTGACACCATATATTTT	CAFFRAGIDTIYF
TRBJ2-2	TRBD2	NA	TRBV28	TGTGCCAGCAGACGCGGGGGGGCCGTCGGGGAGCTGTTTTTT	CASRRGGAVGELFF
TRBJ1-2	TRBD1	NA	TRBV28	TGTGCCAGCAGTCTACGTCGACAGGGGGTCAACTATGGCTACACCTTC	CASSLRRQGVNYGYTF
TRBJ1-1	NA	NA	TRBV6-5	TGTGCCAGCACCGCGGGACTGACGAACACTGAAGCTTTCTTT	CASTAGLTNTEAFF
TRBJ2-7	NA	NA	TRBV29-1	TGCAGCGTTGTGCGGGAATTACCCTACGAGCAGTACTTC	CSVVRELPYEQYF
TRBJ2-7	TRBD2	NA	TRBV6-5	TGTGCCAGCAGCCGGTACTGGAGCGGGGGGTACGAGCAGTACTTC	CASSRYWSGGYEQYF
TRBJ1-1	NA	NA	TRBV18	TGTGCCAGCTCACCACCGTCACAGGGTAGGGACACTGAAGCTTTCTTT	CASSPPSQGRDTEAFF